The 11 T cell receptor beta chains below come from one sample, sequenced in a study of blood T cells in healthy people across ages. Primed by a sample-barcoded 5' primer and a J-beta primer mix, a second PCR proceeded for about 6 to 12 cycles. MiXCR, run by TCRdb on the 5' RACE reads, gives a single entry per CDR3 protein. The profile shows about 840,000 distinct CDR3 sequences, approximately 32% of them singletons. A further study also used this sample, focusing on T cells of mothers and their children.

The sample was blood. These receptors were obtained from a woman aged 40 to 50 in good health.

V and J are TRBV5-1 and TRBJ2-1, with D perhaps TRBD1 (6 bases). Trimming took 4 bases from V and 13 from J, leaving 21 bases between them. The CDR3 loop spans 14 amino acids. Germline V gives CDR1 SGHRS, CDR2 YFSETQ. The CDR3 reads CASSPGQTQETQFF. The CDR3 DNA is TGCGCCAGCAGCCCCGGACAGACCCAAGAGACCCAGTTCTTC.

The chain joins TRBV13 to TRBJ2-6; D might be TRBD1 (6 bases). Germline CDR1 is PRHDT and CDR2 is FYEKMQ (reference sequence). The CDR3 extends over 15 amino acids. The V gene lost 5 bases and the J gene lost 5 bases, with 13 bases spanning the gap. The CDR3 loop reads CASSHRDIRANVLTF. The CDR3 DNA reads TGTGCCAGCAGCCACCGGGACATCCGGGCCAACGTCCTGACTTTC.

This clonotype was counted between two and nine times. A much larger clone differs from this one at a single base, so this may be a read error. The rearrangement links TRBV28 to TRBJ1-4, with TRBD1 as a possible D gene (5 bases). Germline V gene sequence: CDR1 MDHEN, CDR2 SYDVKM. The ends were cut back, 7 bases at V and 12 bases at J, with 21 bases in the middle. The CDR3 extends over 14 amino acids. In DNA form, the CDR3 reads TGTGCCAGCAACCTGCCGGAGGGAGGGGCAGAACTGTTTTTT. It codes for CASNLPEGGAELFF.

V is TRBV20-1 and J is TRBJ2-1, with 12 bases fitting TRBD1. V trimming: 6 bases; J trimming: 10 bases; junction bases outside the gene matches: 10. This CDR3 is built from 14 residues. Per germline, CDR1 DFQATT and CDR2 SNEGSKA (reference sequence). The CDR3 sequence is CSADTGTGGKEQFF. The CDR3 DNA sequence: TGCAGTGCGGACACCGGGACAGGGGGCAAGGAGCAGTTCTTC.

This clonotype was seen repeatedly, ten times or more. The chain links TRBV9 to TRBJ2-7; 11 nucleotides agree with TRBD1. The germline V gene encodes CDR1 SGDLS and CDR2 YYNGEE. V lost 3 bases to trimming and J lost 5 bases; unmatched junction nucleotides: 13. CDR3 length: 17 residues. The chain's CDR3 is CASSGYAGTGGSHEQYF. The CDR3 bases are TGTGCCAGCAGCGGATACGCCGGGACAGGGGGGTCCCACGAGCAGTACTTC.

The table lists this clonotype with a few counts. The chain carries TRBV5-4 and TRBJ2-6, with D perhaps TRBD1 or TRBD2 (6 bases each). The length of the CDR3 is 16 residues. CDR1 is SGHNT, CDR2 YYREEE, per germline (reference sequence). Trimming left V 7 bases short and J 4 bases short, with 18 bases between. CDR3 sequence: CASQGTGTPGANVLTF. CDR3 nucleotide sequence: TGTGCCAGCCAAGGTACAGGGACTCCGGGGGCCAACGTCCTGACTTTC.

This clonotype has ten or more counts. The chain uses TRBV28 and TRBJ1-2; D gene unclear. The V and J ends lost 5 bases and 0 bases respectively, with 7 bases between them. CDR3 length equals 13 residues. Germline CDR1 MDHEN, CDR2 SYDVKM. CDR3 region: CASSRGSNYGYTF. The CDR3 nucleotides are TGTGCCAGCAGTCGTGGGTCTAACTATGGCTACACCTTC.

This clonotype was detected many times. The chain employs TRBV15 and TRBJ2-7; TRBD1 matches at 9 bases. V lost 1 base to trimming and J lost 7 bases; unmatched junction nucleotides: 5. CDR1 and CDR2 (germline): LNHNV, YYDKDF (reference sequence). This CDR3 has 14 amino acids. CDR3 sequence: CATSRALTGGEQYF. The CDR3 region has the DNA TGTGCCACCAGCAGAGCTCTGACAGGGGGTGAGCAGTACTTC.

The gene calls are TRBV12-3 or TRBV12-4 and TRBJ1-1, with TRBD1 identical over 7 bases. Germline trimming cut 4 bases from V and 4 bases from J; bases unmatched to any gene: 9. The CDR3 is 15 residues long. Here the CDR3 reads CASSSPPTGRTEAFF. CDR3 coding DNA: TGTGCCAGCAGTTCTCCCCCGACAGGGCGCACTGAAGCTTTCTTT.

This clonotype showed up just a few times. The chain carries TRBV2 and TRBJ1-1; D call uncertain. Germline assignment: CDR1 SNHLY and CDR2 FYNNEI. The CDR3 extends over 13 amino acids. Trimming removed 7 bases from V and 1 base from J, with 10 bases in between. The CDR3 is CASTGSANTEAFF. CDR3 sequence (DNA): TGTGCCAGCACGGGGTCGGCGAACACTGAAGCTTTCTTT.

This clonotype was counted only a few times. This chain uses TRBV12-3 or TRBV12-4 with TRBJ2-3, with D possibly called TRBD1 or TRBD2 (5 bases each). V was trimmed by 3 bases and J by 5 bases, leaving 9 bases between them. CDR3 length equals 13 residues. CDR3 in amino acids: CASSFSGLDTQYF. For the CDR3, the DNA is TGTGCCAGCAGTTTTTCGGGGCTAGATACGCAGTATTTT.